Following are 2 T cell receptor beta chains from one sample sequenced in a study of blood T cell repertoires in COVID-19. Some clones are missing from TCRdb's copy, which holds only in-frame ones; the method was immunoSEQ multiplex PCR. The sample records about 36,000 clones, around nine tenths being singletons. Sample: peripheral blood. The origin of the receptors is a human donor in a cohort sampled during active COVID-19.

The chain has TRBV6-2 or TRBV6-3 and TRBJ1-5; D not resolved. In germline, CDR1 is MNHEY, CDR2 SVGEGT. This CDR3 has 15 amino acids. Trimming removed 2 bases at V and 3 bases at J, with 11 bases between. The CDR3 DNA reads TGTGCCAGCAGTTACGTAGGAGGGTCCAATCAGCCCCAGCATTTT. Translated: CASSYVGGSNQPQHF.

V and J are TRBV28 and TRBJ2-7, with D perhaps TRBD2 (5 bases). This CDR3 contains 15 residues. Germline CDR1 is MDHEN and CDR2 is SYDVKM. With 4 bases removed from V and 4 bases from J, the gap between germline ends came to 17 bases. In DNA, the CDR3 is TGTGCCAGCAGTTCGTCTATTCCCGGGAATTACGAGCAGTACTTC. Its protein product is CASSSSIPGNYEQYF. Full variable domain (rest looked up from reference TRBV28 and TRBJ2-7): DVKVTQSSRYLVKRTGEKVFLECVQDMDHENMFWYRQDPGLGLRLIYFSYDVKMKEKGDIPEGYSVSREKKERFSLILESASTNQTSMYLCASSSSIPGNYEQYFGPGTRLTVT.